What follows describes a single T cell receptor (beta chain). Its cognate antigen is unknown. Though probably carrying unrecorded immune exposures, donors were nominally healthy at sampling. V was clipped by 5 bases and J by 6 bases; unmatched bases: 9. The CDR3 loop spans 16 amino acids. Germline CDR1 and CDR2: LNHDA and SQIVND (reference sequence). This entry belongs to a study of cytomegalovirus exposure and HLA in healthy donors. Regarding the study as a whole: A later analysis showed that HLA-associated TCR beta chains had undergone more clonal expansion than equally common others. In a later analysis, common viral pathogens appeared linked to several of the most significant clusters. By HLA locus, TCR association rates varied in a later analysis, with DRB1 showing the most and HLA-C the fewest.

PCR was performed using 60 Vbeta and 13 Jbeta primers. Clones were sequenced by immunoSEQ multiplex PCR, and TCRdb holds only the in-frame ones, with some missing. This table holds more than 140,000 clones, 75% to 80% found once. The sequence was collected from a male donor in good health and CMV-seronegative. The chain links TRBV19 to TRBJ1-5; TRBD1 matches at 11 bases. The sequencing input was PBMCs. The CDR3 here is CASSAGQGVRSQPQHF. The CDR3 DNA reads TGTGCCAGTAGTGCGGGACAGGGGGTACGGTCTCAGCCCCAGCATTTT.